The 19 T cell receptor beta chains given below trace back to one sample, sequenced in a study of T cells expressing NK-cell markers. TCRdb reprocessed the 5' RACE reads and reports one entry per CDR3 protein, with no DNA. This sample's clone table lists around 550,000 distinct CDR3 sequences. Sequencing input: blood T cells: a sorted CD56 or NKG2C T cell subset, CD4+ or CD8+ T cells, or bulk PBMC T cells (not recorded which). The receptors shown here come from a man younger than 30 in good health.

CDR3 residues: CASKRTEGNQPQHF. The chain is built from TRBV5-1 and TRBJ1-5. This CDR3 comprises 14 residues. Germline CDR1 and CDR2: SGHRS and YFSETQ.

The V call is TRBV6-5, the J call TRBJ2-2; with no DNA, the TCRdb D assignment of TRBD1 cannot be verified. The germline gives CDR1 MNHEY, CDR2 SVGAGI. The length of the CDR3 is 15 residues. CDR3 in amino acids: CASSYLGGRAGELFF.

This chain uses TRBV15 with TRBJ2-5; TCRdb lists TRBD1, though no DNA is available to test this call. Germline CDR1 reads LNHNV; CDR2 reads YYDKDF (reference sequence). The CDR3 has 17 residues. The CDR3 loop is CATSSFDSTTFQETQYF.

This chain connects TRBV28 to TRBJ2-5; TCRdb picks TRBD2, but there is no DNA to check that call. Per the germline V gene, CDR1 is MDHEN and CDR2 is SYDVKM. The CDR3 extends over 13 amino acids. CDR3 region: CASRGLLQETQYF. Looking up the rest from reference TRBV28 and TRBJ2-5 gives the full variable domain: DVKVTQSSRYLVKRTGEKVFLECVQDMDHENMFWYRQDPGLGLRLIYFSYDVKMKEKGDIPEGYSVSREKKERFSLILESASTNQTSMYLCASRGLLQETQYFGPGTRLLVL.

V usage is TRBV7-6 and J usage is TRBJ2-5; TCRdb calls TRBD1, which cannot be checked without DNA. CDR3 length: 13 amino acids. Germline values: CDR1 SGHVS, CDR2 FNYEAQ. The chain's CDR3 is CASSSTGTGTQYF.

The gene calls are TRBV5-1 and TRBJ2-1; TCRdb designates TRBD1, a call that cannot be tested without DNA. The CDR3 runs to 14 residues. In germline, CDR1 is SGHRS, CDR2 YFSETQ. This chain's CDR3 is CASSLAGDRGRAFF.

The gene calls are TRBV6-1 and TRBJ2-3; TCRdb names TRBD1, which stays unverified in the absence of DNA. CDR1 MNHNS and CDR2 SASEGT come from the germline V gene. The CDR3 has 18 residues. The CDR3 loop is CASSSRFGDKGGTDTQYF.

The rearrangement joins TRBV4-1 to TRBJ2-1; TCRdb returns TRBD2, unconfirmable since there is no DNA. The CDR3 totals 16 residues. Germline values: CDR1 MGHRA, CDR2 YSYEKL. The CDR3 sequence is CASSQDWRAQAHEQFF.

The chain uses TRBV29-1 and TRBJ2-5; with no DNA, the TCRdb D assignment of TRBD1 cannot be verified. This CDR3 region has 14 residues. CDR1 is SQVTM and CDR2 is ANQGSEA in the germline V gene. Here the CDR3 reads CSAHPGSFGETQYF.

The chain links TRBV2 to TRBJ2-7; as DNA is missing, the TRBD1 call by TCRdb cannot be tested. The CDR3 sequence is 13 residues long. The germline CDR1 and CDR2 sequences are SNHLY and FYNNEI. This chain's CDR3 is CASNPGGLYEQYF.

The chain is built from TRBV7-6 and TRBJ2-2; TCRdb selects TRBD1, and the lack of DNA leaves this call unchecked. This CDR3 region has 15 residues. The V gene's germline CDR1 is SGHVS and CDR2 FNYEAQ. The CDR3 spells CASTRRAANTGELFF.

The CDR3 loop is CSARSSQGNTDTQYF. This rearrangement joins TRBV20-1 to TRBJ2-3; TCRdb gives TRBD1 as the D gene, but with no DNA this cannot be confirmed. Germline V gene data show CDR1 as DFQATT and CDR2 as SNEGSKA (reference sequence). This CDR3 spans 15 amino acids.

The chain has TRBV28 and TRBJ1-1. The length of the CDR3 is 14 residues. Germline assignment: CDR1 MDHEN and CDR2 SYDVKM. The CDR3 spells CASRVQALRAKAFF.

V and J are TRBV20-1 and TRBJ1-2. This CDR3 spans 12 amino acids. Germline V gene lookup returns CDR1 DFQATT and CDR2 SNEGSKA (reference sequence). CDR3 residues: CSASATTYGYTF.

The rearrangement uses TRBV20-1 and TRBJ1-4; no DNA is available, so the TRBD1 call from TCRdb remains unchecked. The CDR3 sequence is 15 residues long. The germline V gene has CDR1 DFQATT and CDR2 SNEGSKA (reference sequence). CDR3 amino acids: CSAKQGATANEKLFF.

The chain carries TRBV24-1 and TRBJ2-2. In germline, CDR1 is KGHDR, CDR2 SFDVKD. The CDR3 is 15 amino acids. The chain's CDR3 is CATSDSQRFSGELFF.

The chain carries TRBV12-3 or TRBV12-4 and TRBJ2-3; the TCRdb D gene call, TRBD2, has no DNA to confirm it. CDR3 length equals 15 residues. The CDR3 sequence is CASRESAGVTDTQYF.

The CDR3 here is CASSFDRHVGGYTF. V gene TRBV5-1 combines with J gene TRBJ1-2; TCRdb lists TRBD1, though no DNA is available to test this call. The CDR3 is 14 amino acids. Germline V gene data show CDR1 as SGHRS and CDR2 as YFSETQ.

V gene TRBV20-1 combines with J gene TRBJ2-7; the D call of TRBD2 rests on TCRdb alone, since no DNA is present to check it. The germline gives CDR1 DFQATT, CDR2 SNEGSKA (reference sequence). This CDR3 spans 15 amino acids. The CDR3 reads CSATPFTSGSYEQYF.